This T cell receptor beta chain emerged from a study of T cells in Graves' hyperthyroidism and ophthalmopathy (dated by TCRdb to between 2019 and 2020). Concerning the study at large: Peripheral blood samples were taken at initial diagnosis, before any treatment was given. The 100 or so discovery patients were randomly split 7:3 into training and test sets. The study also compared thyroid tissue and blood T-cell repertoires from about six Graves' hyperthyroidism patients. To identify distinguishing TCR V-J signatures, a discovery cohort of around 98 patients was used, comprising 43 with Graves' ophthalmopathy and 57 with stable Graves' hyperthyroidism. The paper describes TCR Vbeta CDR3 sequencing of 135 peripheral blood samples, made up of around 41 ophthalmopathy patients, approximately 73 hyperthyroidism patients and roughly 17 progressor patients. Prospective prediction of ophthalmopathy was tested in an independent validation cohort of 18 to 20 hyperthyroidism patients and 17 patients who later progressed to ophthalmopathy. Once sampling was done, hyperthyroidism patients were given methimazole at a starting dose of 30 mg daily, whereas ophthalmopathy patients were given high-dose intravenous methylprednisolone. Study-wide conclusions, independent of this receptor: In cross-validation, a model built on a 13 V-J signature told ophthalmopathy apart from stable hyperthyroidism with approximately 91% sensitivity and about 81% specificity, and in testing the same model reached 80%/75%. In validation, the model predicted progression to ophthalmopathy a median of approximately 6.3 months before onset, with over 55% sensitivity and about 72% specificity. Most expanded thyroid clonotypes (frequency above 0.001) were also detected in blood, suggesting blood repertoires may reflect thyroid immune responses. No statistical method was used to fix the sample size in advance, and group allocation was not hidden from the investigators.

Amplification of TCR beta CDR3 regions was carried out from RNA transcripts. For the first round of RT-PCR on the TCR CDR3, the HTBI primer set was used together with the Qiagen OneStep RT-PCR kit. Libraries were constructed in a second round of multiplex PCR, after which size selection and purification were performed. Libraries were sequenced paired-end with 100 bp reads on an Illumina HiSeq2000. Per the authors' processing: Raw data were processed with SOAPnuke, discarding reads with adapters, uncalled bases, mean Phred below 15, or no exact constant-primer or identifier match. High-quality paired reads were merged with COPE v1.2.5, and unique nucleotide sequences were defined as clonotypes. MiTCR v1.1 was used to align the clonotypes against IMGT TRBV, TRBD and TRBJ reference segments. The analysis was restricted to V-J combinations with a frequency above 0.0001, which together covered 99% to 99.2% of the repertoires. A TCS score was defined as the ratio of F50 (clonal expansion) to E x V (chaos), with BLOSUM62-based TCRdist applied between CDR3 peptides within each V-J. Welch's t-statistics and random forest reduced some 510 V-J features to under 15, which were used in a naive Bayes classifier (R e1071). Using fastp trimming at Q25 and MiXCR clonotype assembly, TCRdb reanalyzed the public sequencing data and kept in-frame beta chains. A single entry per CDR3 protein holds the most common genes and DNA from its merged rows. In this record, the V and J calls reflect TCRdb's handling and not the investigators' own analysis. For this sample the table gives a few hundred thousand distinct CDR3 sequences, of which around 19% were detected only once. Clones ranked in the top ten supply about 45% of the sample.

A patient counted as having stable Graves' hyperthyroidism if no progression to ophthalmopathy occurred over 18 months of follow-up. Hyperthyroidism patients were aged 18 to 65 years and newly diagnosed, with disease duration of less than 2 months. Exclusion was applied to patients with uncontrolled infections, other autoimmune diseases, pregnancy or lactation. Clinical symptoms, serum thyroxine and TRAb, thyroid ultrasound, and orbital computed tomography formed the basis for the diagnoses. PBMCs were isolated from about 9.1 ml of fresh peripheral blood by Ficoll-Paque density gradient centrifugation. Trizol reagent was used to extract total RNA, and RNA quality was then checked on an Agilent 2100 Bioanalyzer. V is pared back by 5 bases and J by 7 bases, with 16 bases lying between the germline termini. The CDR3, from cysteine to phenylalanine, totals 14 residues. The entry retains the CDR3 DNA only, 42 bases that are in frame from base 1. CDR1 and CDR2 were assigned from the germline V gene as SGHTA and FQGNSA.

This clonotype appeared many times. No cognate antigen has been identified for it. Base qualities are not recorded, but no much larger clone differs from it by a single base. The specimen sequenced was blood. This chain joins TRBV7-2 to TRBJ2-3; TRBD2 is possibly the D segment (6 matching bases). The clonotype was recovered from a man aged 35 to 55 with Graves' hyperthyroidism. The CDR3 sequence is CASSRPSGGNTQYF. The bases read TGTGCCAGCAGCCGTCCTTCGGGCGGGAATACGCAGTATTTT.